This T cell receptor beta chain was recorded in a study of beta chain features in type 1 diabetes. Study-level findings and limits: All four CD4+ subsets of Type 1 diabetes patients contained TCRB CDR3s that were moderately but significantly shorter. Junctions at VDJ sites from type 1 diabetes patients had fewer insertions and more deletions. A cDNA-based sequencing approach could over-represent cells with high TCR expression. Here, the possible influence of HLA type (on TCRB rearrangement) remained unresolved.

Reverse transcribing all isolated RNA meant expressed TCRB transcripts were sequenced. Profiled with immunoSEQ multiplex PCR; TCRdb holds only in-frame clones, not every one. The table lists 140,000 to 150,000 clones, roughly an eighth of them singletons. V was shortened by 3 bases and J by 3 bases, with 5 bases between the two germline ends. This CDR3 is built from 12 residues. Germline-derived CDR1 and CDR2 are MDHEN and SYDVKM. This clone has just a few counts. Its cognate antigen is unknown. The chain joins TRBV28 to TRBJ1-1; D gene ambiguous. What was sequenced was central memory CD4+ T cells from blood. The source is a man in his late teens or twenties with type 1 diabetes. The CDR3 region is CASSFSDTEAFF. Here the CDR3 DNA reads TGTGCCAGCAGTTTTTCAGACACTGAAGCTTTCTTT.